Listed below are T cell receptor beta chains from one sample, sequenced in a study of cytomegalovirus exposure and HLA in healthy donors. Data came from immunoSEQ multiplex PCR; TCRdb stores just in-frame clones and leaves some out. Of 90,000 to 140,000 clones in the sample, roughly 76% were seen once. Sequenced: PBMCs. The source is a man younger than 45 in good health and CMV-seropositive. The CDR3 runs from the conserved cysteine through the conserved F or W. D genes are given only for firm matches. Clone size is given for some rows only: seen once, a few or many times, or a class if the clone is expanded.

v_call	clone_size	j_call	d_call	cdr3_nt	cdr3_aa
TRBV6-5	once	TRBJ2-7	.	TGTGCCAGCAGTTACGGCGGGGACGGGCCCTACGAGCAGTACTTC	CASSYGGDGPYEQYF
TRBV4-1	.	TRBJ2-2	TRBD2	TGCGCCAGCAGCCCGGGAGGTAGCGGGGGGACCTCCGGGGAGCTGTTTTTT	CASSPGGSGGTSGELFF
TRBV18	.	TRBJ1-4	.	TGTGCCAGCTCACCTTTCGTTTCGGGGGAAAAACTGTTTTTT	CASSPFVSGEKLFF
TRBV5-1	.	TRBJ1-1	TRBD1	TGCGCCAGCTCCCTACGGACAGGGGAAACGACTGAAGCTTTCTTT	CASSLRTGETTEAFF
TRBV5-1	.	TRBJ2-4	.	TGCGCCAGCAGCTTGGCGCCGGGGACCAAAAACATTCAGTACTTC	CASSLAPGTKNIQYF
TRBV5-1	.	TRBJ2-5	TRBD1	TGCGCCAGCAGCTTGACCGGACAGGGGGTGGAGACCCAGTACTTC	CASSLTGQGVETQYF
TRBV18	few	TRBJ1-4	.	TGTGCCAGCTCACCATGGCGAATCGAGGGGGATGAAAAACTGTTTTTT	CASSPWRIEGDEKLFF
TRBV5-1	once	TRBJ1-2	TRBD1	TGCGCCAGCAGCTGGGGACAGGGGGCCGGCTACACCTTC	CASSWGQGAGYTF
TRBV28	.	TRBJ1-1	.	TGTGCCAGCAGTTCGGGGGGCCCTTCCACTGAAGCTTTCTTT	CASSSGGPSTEAFF
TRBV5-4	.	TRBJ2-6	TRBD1	TGTGCCAGTGGGACAGGGAAAATCTCTGGGGCCAACGTCCTGACTTTC	CASGTGKISGANVLTF
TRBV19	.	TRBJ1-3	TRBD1	TGTGCCAGTAGTGGACAGGGGAGACGAGTCACCATATATTTT	CASSGQGRRVTIYF
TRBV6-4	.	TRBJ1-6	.	TGTGCCAGCAGTGACGGAGAGGGCGGATCACCCCTCCACTTT	CASSDGEGGSPLHF
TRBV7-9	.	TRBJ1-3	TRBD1	TGTGCCAGCAGCTTGGACAGGGCTGGAAACACCATATATTTT	CASSLDRAGNTIYF
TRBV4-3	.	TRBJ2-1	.	TGCGCTAGCAGCCAAGTGTCCGGGAGCTCCTACAATGAGCAGTTCTTC	CASSQVSGSSYNEQFF
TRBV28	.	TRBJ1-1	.	TGTGCCAGCAGTTTTTCGGACGGGGGAATTCGGACTGAAGCTTTCTTT	CASSFSDGGIRTEAFF
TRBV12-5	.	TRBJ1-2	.	TGTGCTAGTGGATTAGGGGGTGACTATGGCTACACCTTC	CASGLGGDYGYTF
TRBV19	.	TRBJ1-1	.	TGTGCCAGTAGTATTTCGGGGGGGATGAACACTGAAGCTTTCTTT	CASSISGGMNTEAFF
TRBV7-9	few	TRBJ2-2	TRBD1	TGTGCCAGCAGACCCCCGGGACAGAGGAACACCGGGGAGCTGTTTTTT	CASRPPGQRNTGELFF
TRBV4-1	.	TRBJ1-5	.	TGCGCCAGCAGCCAAGATGGAGGGATTGGAAATCAGCCCCAGCATTTT	CASSQDGGIGNQPQHF
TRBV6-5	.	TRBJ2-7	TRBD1	TGTGCCAGCAGTTTAGAGGGGGCGGCGAGCTACGAGCAGTACTTC	CASSLEGAASYEQYF
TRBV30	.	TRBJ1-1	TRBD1	TGTGCCTGGAGTAGGGGGCTAGGGAACACTGAAGCTTTCTTT	CAWSRGLGNTEAFF
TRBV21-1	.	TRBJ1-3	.	TGTGCCAGCAGCAAAGTGACGTTCAGGGGTGGCAACACCATATATTTT	CASSKVTFRGGNTIYF
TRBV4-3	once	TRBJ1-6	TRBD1	TGCGCCAGCAGCCAAGATGACAGGGCTAATTCACCCCTCCACTTT	CASSQDDRANSPLHF
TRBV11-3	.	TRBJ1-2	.	TGTGCCATCAGGTGTCCAGGTGCTAACTATGGCTACACCTTC	CAIRCPGANYGYTF
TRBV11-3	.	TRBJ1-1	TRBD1	TGTGCCAGCAGCGAGGGACAGGGGAACACTGAAGCTTTCTTT	CASSEGQGNTEAFF
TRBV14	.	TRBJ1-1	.	TGTGCCAGCAGCCAGCCAGCCCTTTGGTCCCGCTCGGGTAACACTGAAGCTTTCTTT	CASSQPALWSRSGNTEAFF
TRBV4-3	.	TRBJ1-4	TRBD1	TGCGCCAGCAGCCAAGTCACAGGGGTGGGCGAAAAACTGTTTTTT	CASSQVTGVGEKLFF
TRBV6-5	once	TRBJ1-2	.	TGTGCCAGCACCGAGGGCGATGGCTACACCTTC	CASTEGDGYTF
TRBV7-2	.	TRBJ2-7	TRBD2	TGTGCCAGCAGCTTAGCTATTGGGGGGGGCTCCTACGAGCAGTACTTC	CASSLAIGGGSYEQYF
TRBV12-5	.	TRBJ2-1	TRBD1	TGTGCTAGTGGTTTGCGGACAGGGGGGAATGAGCAGTTCTTC	CASGLRTGGNEQFF
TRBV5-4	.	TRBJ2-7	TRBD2	TGTGCCAGCAGCTTGGCGGGAGGAGAAACCTACGAGCAGTACTTC	CASSLAGGETYEQYF
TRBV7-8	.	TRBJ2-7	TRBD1	TGTGCCAGCACTGACAGGGGGCGAGCCGAGCAGTACTTC	CASTDRGRAEQYF
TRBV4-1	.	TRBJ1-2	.	TGCGCCAGCAGCCAAGGTACGGGGGGGCTACAGGGCTACACCTTC	CASSQGTGGLQGYTF
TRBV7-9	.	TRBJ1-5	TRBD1	TGTGCCAGCAGCTCTTCTGACAGGGTAAACCAGCCCCAGCATTTT	CASSSSDRVNQPQHF
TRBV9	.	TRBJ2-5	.	TGTGCCAGCAGCGTGGGGACACCGAGGGGGGAGACCCAGTACTTC	CASSVGTPRGETQYF
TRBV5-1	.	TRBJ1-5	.	TGCGCCAGGAGAGAGGAGGACAGATACAATCAGCCCCAGCATTTT	CARREEDRYNQPQHF
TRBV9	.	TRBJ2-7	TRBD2	TGTGCCAGCAGCGTAGAGGATAGCGGGGCCTTTGAGCAGTACTTC	CASSVEDSGAFEQYF
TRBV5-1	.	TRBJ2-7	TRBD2	TGCGCCAGCAGCGCGTCCGGGGGGGACTACGAGCAGTACTTC	CASSASGGDYEQYF
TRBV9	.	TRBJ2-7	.	TGTGCCAGCAGCGCGTCGGGGGGCGTGCAGTACTTC	CASSASGGVQYF
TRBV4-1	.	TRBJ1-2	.	TGCGCCAGCAGTCGACAGGAGAACTATGGCTACACCTTC	CASSRQENYGYTF
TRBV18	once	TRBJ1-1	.	TGTGCCAGCTCACCCATGAGGGGGGGAAATAACGTTACTGAAGCTTTCTTT	CASSPMRGGNNVTEAFF
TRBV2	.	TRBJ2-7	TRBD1	TGTGCCAGCAGCGCGGCCCAGACAGGGAACTCCTACGAGCAGTACTTC	CASSAAQTGNSYEQYF
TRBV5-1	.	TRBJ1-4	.	TGCGCCAGCAGCTTGGAAACCGAGGCGGGTGAAAAACTGTTTTTT	CASSLETEAGEKLFF
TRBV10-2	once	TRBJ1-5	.	TGCGCCAGCAGCCTCCAGGGGATGAGCAATCAGCCCCAGCATTTT	CASSLQGMSNQPQHF
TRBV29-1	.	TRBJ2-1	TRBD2	TGCAGCGTTGCTAGCGGGGGGGCCTACAATGAGCAGTTCTTC	CSVASGGAYNEQFF
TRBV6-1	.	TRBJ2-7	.	TGTGCCAGCAGTGTCTCTAGACTAGTAAGCGACGAGCAGTACTTC	CASSVSRLVSDEQYF